This entry lists 10 T cell receptor beta chains sequenced from one sample in a study of cytomegalovirus exposure and HLA in healthy donors. The PCR was carried out with 60 Vbeta primers and 13 Jbeta primers. Repertoires were generated with immunoSEQ multiplex PCR, while TCRdb's copy carries only in-frame clones and drops some. The profile shows about 160,000 clones, approximately 80% of them singletons. Sequenced sample: PBMCs. Source of these receptors: a woman in her 50s in good health and CMV-seronegative.

This clone was observed once. The chain is built from TRBV5-1 and TRBJ2-1, with D possibly TRBD2 on 5 matching bases. The CDR3 has 15 residues. Germline V CDR1 and CDR2: SGHRS, YFSETQ. V lost 0 bases and J 0 bases, leaving 7 bases between the germline ends. CDR3 nucleotides: TGCGCCAGCAGCTTGGGCCGGGACTCCTACAATGAGCAGTTCTTC. It yields the protein CASSLGRDSYNEQFF.

This clone was picked up one time. This chain connects TRBV2 to TRBJ2-7, with TRBD2 identical over 13 bases. The germline V gene has CDR1 SNHLY and CDR2 FYNNEI. This CDR3 has 17 amino acids. V gave up 8 bases and J gave up 0 bases; unmatched junction bases: 10. The CDR3 here is CASLGTSGAPSSYEQYF. The CDR3 DNA follows: TGTGCCAGCCTCGGGACTAGCGGGGCTCCGAGCTCCTACGAGCAGTACTTC.

V and J are TRBV28 and TRBJ2-1; no clear D gene. This CDR3 comprises 16 residues. Germline CDR1 MDHEN, CDR2 SYDVKM. The V gene lost 6 bases and the J gene lost 1 base, with 16 bases spanning the gap. The chain's CDR3 is CASRTPPILSYNEQFF. DNA of the CDR3: TGTGCCAGCAGAACCCCCCCTATTCTGTCCTACAATGAGCAGTTCTTC. Supplemented by reference TRBV28 and TRBJ2-1, the full variable domain reads DVKVTQSSRYLVKRTGEKVFLECVQDMDHENMFWYRQDPGLGLRLIYFSYDVKMKEKGDIPEGYSVSREKKERFSLILESASTNQTSMYLCASRTPPILSYNEQFFGPGTRLTVL.

This clone was detected a few times. The chain links TRBV6-5 to TRBJ2-3; D gene unclear. In germline, CDR1 is MNHEY, CDR2 SVGAGI. V was cut by 0 bases and J by 3 bases, with 13 bases left in between. This CDR3 comprises 16 residues. The CDR3 spells CASSYSSSLTTDTQYF. The CDR3, as DNA: TGTGCCAGCAGTTACTCATCTAGTTTGACTACAGATACGCAGTATTTT.

This chain links TRBV14 with TRBJ2-7, with D possibly being TRBD1 (5 bases). Per the germline V gene, CDR1 is SGHDN and CDR2 is FVKESK. This CDR3 has 16 amino acids. V lost 0 bases and J lost 2, with 14 bases in between. CDR3 amino acids: CASSQEMSRVAYEQYF. The CDR3 nucleotides read TGTGCCAGCAGCCAAGAAATGAGCAGGGTGGCCTACGAGCAGTACTTC.

This chain links TRBV4-3 with TRBJ2-1, with a tentative D call TRBD1 (5 bases). Trimming removed 0 bases from V and 2 bases from J, with 20 bases in between. The CDR3 sequence is 19 residues long. Looked up from germline, CDR1 is LGHNA and CDR2 is YSLEER. The DNA of the CDR3 is TGCGCCAGCAGCCAAGACCCACCAGGGCCCGAAGCCCCCTACAATGAGCAGTTCTTC. Translating gives CASSQDPPGPEAPYNEQFF.

The CDR3 reads CASSPLLGQKNQPQHF. CDR3 DNA sequence: TGTGCCAGCAGCCCTCTATTGGGACAGAAGAATCAGCCCCAGCATTTT. The chain recombines TRBV7-2 with TRBJ1-5; 7 positions agree with TRBD1. There are 16 residues in the CDR3. The germline gives CDR1 SGHTA, CDR2 FQGNSA. The V and J ends lost 5 bases and 4 bases, in that order; junction bases with no gene match: 11.

This chain links TRBV25-1 with TRBJ2-7; TRBD2 matches at 8 bases. Germline CDR1 reads MGHDK; CDR2 reads SYGVNS. The V segment lost 1 base and the J segment 4 bases; nucleotides outside the gene matches: 9. CDR3 length: 16 residues. Here the CDR3 DNA reads TGTGCCAGCAGTGAATGGGGCCTAGCGGGTCAATACGAGCAGTACTTC. This translates into CASSEWGLAGQYEQYF.

This clone has a handful of counts. J is TRBJ1-1 and V is TRBV19; D possibly corresponds to TRBD1 (6 bases). The V gene's germline CDR1 is LNHDA and CDR2 SQIVND (reference sequence). V was cut by 7 bases and J by 3 bases, with 12 bases left in between. The CDR3 is made up of 13 amino acids. CDR3 DNA: TGTGCCAGTACCCCTCAGGGGTACACTGAAGCTTTCTTT. Encoded protein: CASTPQGYTEAFF.

The chain joins TRBV28 to TRBJ1-2, with D uncertain. V lost 5 bases to trimming and J lost 2 bases, with 15 bases between them. The CDR3 loop spans 15 amino acids. Germline CDR1 is MDHEN and CDR2 is SYDVKM. CDR3 DNA: TGTGCCAGCAGTCCACAGTCCTCTTCCAACTATGGCTACACCTTC. This gives the protein CASSPQSSSNYGYTF.